The clone carrying this T cell receptor beta chain has more than one count but fewer than ten. Produced via immunoSEQ multiplex PCR; TCRdb's table is partial and in-frame only. The table records roughly 180,000 clones, about two thirds of them present only once. Germline CDR1 and CDR2: SGHNT and YYREEE (reference sequence). The CDR3 totals 14 residues. The ends were cut back, 4 bases at V and 4 bases at J, with 13 bases in the middle. This sample is part of a study of cytotoxic CD8 clonotypes in ibrutinib-treated CLL. Study-wide background: Responses: about 25 partial, 2 complete; after median around 64 months, approximately 14 stayed remitted, approximately twelve progressed.

V usage is TRBV5-4 and J usage is TRBJ2-3; D possibly corresponds to TRBD2 (6 bases). The source of this sequence is a human donor with chronic lymphocytic leukemia. The source material was PBMCs, sampled after 24 months of ibrutinib treatment. CDR3 sequence reads: CASSAGLSPDTQYF. The CDR3, as DNA: TGTGCCAGCAGCGCGGGACTCAGCCCAGATACGCAGTATTTT.